The present T cell receptor (beta chain) was sequenced within a study of T cells in Graves' hyperthyroidism and ophthalmopathy. Absence of ophthalmopathy progression within 18 months defined stable Graves' hyperthyroidism. Together with thyroid ultrasound, orbital computed tomography, serum thyroxine and TRAb, clinical symptoms were used for diagnoses. An approximately 10 ml volume of fresh peripheral blood provided the PBMCs. The V segment lost 6 bases and the J segment 6 bases; nucleotides outside the gene matches: 12. This CDR3 contains 16 residues. Germline assignment: CDR1 MDHEN and CDR2 SYDVKM. Researchers took RNA transcripts and amplified the TCR beta CDR3 regions from them. When the TCR CDR3 underwent first-round RT-PCR, the HTBI primer set was used. One entry per CDR3 protein, called by TCRdb with MiXCR from the multiplex PCR reads. The sample lists hundreds of thousands of distinct CDR3 sequences; around 25% were seen once.

This chain joins TRBV28 and TRBJ1-5; 9 bases align to TRBD1. The receptor's source is a man aged 45 to 65 with Graves' hyperthyroidism. Source material: blood. The CDR3 loop reads CASREDRGPSGQPQHF. The CDR3 nucleotides are TGTGCCAGCAGGGAGGACAGGGGCCCCTCCGGTCAGCCCCAGCATTTT.